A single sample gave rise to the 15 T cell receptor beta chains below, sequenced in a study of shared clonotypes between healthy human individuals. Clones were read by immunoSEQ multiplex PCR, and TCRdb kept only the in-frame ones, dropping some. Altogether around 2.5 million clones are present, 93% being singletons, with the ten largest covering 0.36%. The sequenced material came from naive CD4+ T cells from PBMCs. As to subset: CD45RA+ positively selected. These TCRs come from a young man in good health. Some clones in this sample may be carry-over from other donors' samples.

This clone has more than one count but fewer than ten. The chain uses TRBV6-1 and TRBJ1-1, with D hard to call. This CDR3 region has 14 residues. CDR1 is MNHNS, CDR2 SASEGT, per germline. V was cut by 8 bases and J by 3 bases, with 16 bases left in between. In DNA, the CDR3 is TGTGCCAGCCGTCGCTCCGGGCTGGACACTGAAGCTTTCTTT. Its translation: CASRRSGLDTEAFF.

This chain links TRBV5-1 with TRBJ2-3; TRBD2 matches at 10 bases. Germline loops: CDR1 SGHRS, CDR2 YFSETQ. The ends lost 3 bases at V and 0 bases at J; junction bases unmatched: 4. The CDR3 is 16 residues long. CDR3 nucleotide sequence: TGCGCCAGCAGCTCCAGGACTAGCGGAAGCACAGATACGCAGTATTTT. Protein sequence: CASSSRTSGSTDTQYF.

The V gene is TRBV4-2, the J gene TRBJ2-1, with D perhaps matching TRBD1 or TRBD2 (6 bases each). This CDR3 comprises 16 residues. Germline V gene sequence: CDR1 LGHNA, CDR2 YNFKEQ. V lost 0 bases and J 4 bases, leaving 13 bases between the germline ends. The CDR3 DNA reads TGTGCCAGCAGCCAAGATAGGGGGGCCATTTACAATGAGCAGTTCTTC. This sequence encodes CASSQDRGAIYNEQFF.

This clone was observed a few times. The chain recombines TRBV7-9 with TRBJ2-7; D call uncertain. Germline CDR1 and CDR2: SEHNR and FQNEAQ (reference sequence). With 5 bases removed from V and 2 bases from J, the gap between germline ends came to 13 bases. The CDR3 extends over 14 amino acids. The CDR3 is CASSLLGITYEQYF. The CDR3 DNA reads TGTGCCAGCAGCCTGTTAGGGATCACCTACGAGCAGTACTTC.

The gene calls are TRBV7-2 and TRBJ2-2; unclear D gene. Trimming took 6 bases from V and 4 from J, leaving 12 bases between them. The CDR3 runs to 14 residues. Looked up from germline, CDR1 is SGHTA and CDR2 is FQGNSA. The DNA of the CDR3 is TGTGCCAGCAGGTCAGCGCAATCCACCGGGGAGCTGTTTTTT. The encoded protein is CASRSAQSTGELFF.

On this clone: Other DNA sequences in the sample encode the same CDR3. The CDR3 sequence: CASSLGQGTDTQYF. The CDR3 DNA is TGTGCCAGTAGTCTAGGACAGGGAACAGATACGCAGTATTTT. V usage is TRBV19 and J usage is TRBJ2-3; 8 bases agree with TRBD1. CDR1 and CDR2 from the germline V gene are LNHDA and SQIVND (reference sequence). The junction had 4 bases not matched to a gene; V was cut back by 5 bases and J by 3 bases. CDR3 length: 14 residues.

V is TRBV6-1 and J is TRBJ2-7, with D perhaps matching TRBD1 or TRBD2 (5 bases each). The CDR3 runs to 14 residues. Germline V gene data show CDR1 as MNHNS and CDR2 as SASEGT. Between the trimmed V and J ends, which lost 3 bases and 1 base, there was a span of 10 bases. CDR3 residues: CASSDWDGSYEQYF. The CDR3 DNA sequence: TGTGCCAGCAGTGATTGGGACGGGTCCTACGAGCAGTACTTC.

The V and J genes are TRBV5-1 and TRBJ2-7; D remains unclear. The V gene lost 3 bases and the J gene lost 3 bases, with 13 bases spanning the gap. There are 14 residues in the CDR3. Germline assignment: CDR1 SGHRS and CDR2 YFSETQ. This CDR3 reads CASSWAQPFYEQYF. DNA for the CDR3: TGCGCCAGCAGCTGGGCCCAGCCATTCTACGAGCAGTACTTC. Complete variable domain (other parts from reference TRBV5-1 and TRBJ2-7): KAGVTQTPRYLIKTRGQQVTLSCSPISGHRSVSWYQQTPGQGLQFLFEYFSETQRNKGNFPGRFSGRQFSNSRSEMNVSTLELGDSALYLCASSWAQPFYEQYFGPGTRLTVT.

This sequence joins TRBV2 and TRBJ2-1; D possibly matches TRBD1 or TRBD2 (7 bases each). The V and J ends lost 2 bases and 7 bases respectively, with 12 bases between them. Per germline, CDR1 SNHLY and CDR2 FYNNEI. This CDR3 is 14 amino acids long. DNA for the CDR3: TGTGCCAGCAGTGAACTCAGGGGGGGAAATGAGCAGTTCTTC. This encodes CASSELRGGNEQFF.

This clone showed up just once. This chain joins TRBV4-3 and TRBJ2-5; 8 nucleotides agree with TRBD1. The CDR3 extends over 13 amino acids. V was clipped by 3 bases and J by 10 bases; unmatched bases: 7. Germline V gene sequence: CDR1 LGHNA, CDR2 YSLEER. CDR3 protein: CASSQYRGEDQYF. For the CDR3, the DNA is TGCGCCAGCAGCCAGTACAGGGGGGAGGACCAGTACTTC.

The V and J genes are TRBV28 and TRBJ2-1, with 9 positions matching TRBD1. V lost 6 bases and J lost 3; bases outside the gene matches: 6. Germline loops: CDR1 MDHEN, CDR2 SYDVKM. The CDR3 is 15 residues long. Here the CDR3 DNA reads TGTGCCAGCAGCACCGGGACAGGGTTCTACAATGAGCAGTTCTTC. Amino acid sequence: CASSTGTGFYNEQFF.

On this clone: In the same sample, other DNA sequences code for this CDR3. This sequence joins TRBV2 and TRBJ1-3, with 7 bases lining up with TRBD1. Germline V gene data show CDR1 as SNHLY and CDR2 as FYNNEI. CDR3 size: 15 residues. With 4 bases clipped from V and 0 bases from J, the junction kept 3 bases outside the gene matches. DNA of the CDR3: TGTGCCAGCAGTGCTCGACAGGGCTCTGGAAACACCATATATTTT. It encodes CASSARQGSGNTIYF.

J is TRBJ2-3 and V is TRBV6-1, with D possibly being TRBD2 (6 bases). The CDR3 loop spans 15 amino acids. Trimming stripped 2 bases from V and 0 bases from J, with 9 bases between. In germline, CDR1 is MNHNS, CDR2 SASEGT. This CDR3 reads CASSESGVSTDTQYF. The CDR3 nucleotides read TGTGCCAGCAGTGAATCGGGGGTTAGCACAGATACGCAGTATTTT.

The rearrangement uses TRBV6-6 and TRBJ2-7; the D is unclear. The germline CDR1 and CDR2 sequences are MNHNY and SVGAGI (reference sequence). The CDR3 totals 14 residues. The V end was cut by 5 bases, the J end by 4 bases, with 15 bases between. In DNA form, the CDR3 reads TGTGCCAGCAGTACTCAACGGCTAACTTACGAGCAGTACTTC. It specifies CASSTQRLTYEQYF.

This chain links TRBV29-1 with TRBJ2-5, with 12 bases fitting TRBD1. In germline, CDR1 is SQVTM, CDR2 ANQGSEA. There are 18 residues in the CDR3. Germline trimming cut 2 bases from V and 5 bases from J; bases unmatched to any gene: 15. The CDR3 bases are TGCAGCGTTGAATATCTTATTCTCGGGACAGGGGGCGGTGAGACCCAGTACTTC. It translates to CSVEYLILGTGGGETQYF.